This T cell receptor beta chain was recovered during a study of prognosis after radiotherapy for stage I lung cancer. Study-wide context: The patients comprised 13 men and a handful of women, spanning ages roughly 50 to 90 and having a median of about 70 years. Several patients receiving radiotherapy then developed distant metastases (median around 7 months), with 15 or so showing no significant progression.

A draw of approximately 6.6 milliliters of peripheral blood took place at each of two time points. This clonotype has a count of ten or more. The target antigen is unknown. The genomic DNA TCR beta CDR3 region underwent two rounds of multiplex PCR. Primers specific to each TRBV and TRBJ gene drove first-round PCR. TCRdb reprocessed the multiplex PCR reads with MiXCR, giving one entry per CDR3 protein. The sample records fewer than 40,000 distinct CDR3 sequences, under 35% being singletons. Study-level findings and limits: Following stereotactic body radiation therapy, patients who went on to develop distant metastases had lower Shannon entropy.

The TCR comes from a donor over 45 with non-small cell lung cancer. The sequences come from PBMCs, collected before or after stereotactic body radiation therapy (not recorded which).

CDR3 nucleotides: TGCAGTGCAGAAGGGGGGGCCAAAGGGGTGACCCAGTACTTC. As protein: CSAEGGAKGVTQYF. The chain employs TRBV20-1 and TRBJ2-5; TRBD2 is a possible D gene (7 bases). V lost 6 bases and J lost 7, with 21 bases in between. This CDR3 has 14 amino acids. Germline V gene lookup returns CDR1 DFQATT and CDR2 SNEGSKA (reference sequence).